A single sample gave rise to the 23 T cell receptor beta chains below, sequenced in a study of CD8 T cells in Susac syndrome. Random hexamers served to reverse transcribe roughly 0.5 to 1 ug RNA. Each CDR3 protein is one row after TCRdb ran MiXCR on the immunoSEQ multiplex PCR reads. The top ten clones hold about 0.18% of a sample with fewer than 150,000 distinct CDR3 sequences, roughly 94% of them seen once. The sample comprised CD8+ T cells from PBMCs. Receptors were obtained from a human donor with Susac syndrome.

DNA of the CDR3: TGTGCCAGCAGACGGCGGGTCCGCTCCTACAATGAGCAGTTCTTC. Its protein product is CASRRRVRSYNEQFF. This chain links TRBV27 with TRBJ2-1, with D perhaps matching TRBD2 (5 bases). The CDR3 extends over 15 amino acids. V lost 6 bases and J lost 0, with 12 bases in between. Germline V gene lookup returns CDR1 MNHEY and CDR2 SMNVEV (reference sequence).

This clonotype was seen a handful of times. The V and J genes are TRBV6-5 and TRBJ2-7; no firm D call. The CDR3 length is 11 residues. V lost 5 bases to trimming and J lost 4 bases, with 6 bases between them. The germline V gene has CDR1 MNHEY and CDR2 SVGAGI. CDR3 bases: TGTGCCAGCAGTGCCTATTACGAGCAGTACTTC. Residues: CASSAYYEQYF.

The chain joins TRBV4-1 to TRBJ2-2; 8 bases line up with TRBD2. Germline lookup yields CDR1 MGHRA and CDR2 YSYEKL. The CDR3 totals 15 residues. J gave up 0 bases and V 7 bases, and 4 bases lay outside the gene matches. The CDR3 DNA sequence: TGCGCCAGCAATCGACTAGCGACGAACACCGGGGAGCTGTTTTTT. It specifies CASNRLATNTGELFF.

The gene calls are TRBV30 and TRBJ2-1; possible D gene TRBD2, 5 bases. Trimming removed 4 bases at V and 6 bases at J, with 10 bases between. CDR1 and CDR2 from the germline V gene are GTSNPN and SVGIG (reference sequence). The CDR3 is 12 amino acids. CDR3 DNA: TGTGCCTGGAAGGTTAGCGCCAATGAGCAGTTCTTC. Translating it yields CAWKVSANEQFF.

This CDR3 is CASSQVEGYGAGGQYF. The CDR3 bases are TGCGCCAGCAGCCAAGTAGAAGGGTATGGGGCAGGAGGGCAGTACTTC. This chain joins TRBV4-1 and TRBJ2-7; D may match TRBD1 or TRBD2 (5 bases each). The germline CDR1 and CDR2 sequences are MGHRA and YSYEKL. The V end was cut by 1 base, the J end by 9 bases, with 22 bases between. The CDR3 extends over 16 amino acids.

The V gene is TRBV30, the J gene TRBJ1-5; maybe TRBD1 (5 bases). Germline V gene sequence: CDR1 GTSNPN, CDR2 SVGIG (reference sequence). Trimming took off 2 bases at V and 2 bases at J, with 13 bases between the two ends. This CDR3 has 15 amino acids. The CDR3 DNA sequence: TGTGCCTGGAGTCAATGGGGCGTTGGCAATCAGCCCCAGCATTTT. Protein: CAWSQWGVGNQPQHF.

The chain recombines TRBV7-9 with TRBJ1-4; D not resolved. The V and J ends lost 5 bases and 5 bases respectively, with 3 bases between them. This CDR3 spans 11 amino acids. Germline CDR1 is SEHNR and CDR2 is FQNEAQ (reference sequence). In nucleotides, the CDR3 is TGTGCCAGCAGCGGCAATGAAAAACTGTTTTTT. Translating gives CASSGNEKLFF.

The chain recombines TRBV27 with TRBJ1-4; TRBD1 aligns across 8 bases. This CDR3 is built from 13 residues. V shed 5 bases and J 7 bases; nucleotides not matched to a gene: 3. Germline assignment: CDR1 MNHEY and CDR2 SMNVEV (reference sequence). CDR3 DNA: TGTGCCAGCAGTGGACAGGGCGGTGAAAAACTGTTTTTT. It is translated as CASSGQGGEKLFF.

The rearrangement links TRBV27 to TRBJ2-7; 7 positions agree with TRBD1. CDR3 length equals 15 residues. With 5 bases clipped from V and 2 bases from J, the junction kept 9 bases outside the gene matches. Germline V gene sequence: CDR1 MNHEY, CDR2 SMNVEV (reference sequence). CDR3 nucleotides: TGTGCCAGCAGTACCAGTGGGACAGCCACCTACGAGCAGTACTTC. Translated: CASSTSGTATYEQYF.

The chain joins TRBV4-1 to TRBJ2-1, with a tentative D call TRBD1 (6 bases). CDR3 length: 11 amino acids. Trimming removed 4 bases at V and 10 bases at J, with 8 bases between. The germline CDR1 and CDR2 sequences are MGHRA and YSYEKL. This CDR3 is CASSRGTEQFF. In DNA, the CDR3 is TGCGCCAGCAGCCGGGGGACAGAGCAGTTCTTC.

V gene TRBV28 combines with J gene TRBJ2-6; D gene unclear. Germline values: CDR1 MDHEN, CDR2 SYDVKM. V was clipped by 5 bases and J by 3 bases, with 5 bases between them. The length of the CDR3 is 13 residues. CDR3 sequence (DNA): TGTGCCAGCAGTCAAGTTGGGGCCAACGTCCTGACTTTC. Translating gives CASSQVGANVLTF.

This clonotype was found once. This sequence joins TRBV3-1 and TRBJ2-6; no clear D gene. From germline, CDR1 is LGHDT and CDR2 YNNKEL (reference sequence). This CDR3 region has 15 residues. Trimming left V 4 bases short and J 4 bases short, with 11 bases between. The CDR3 spells CASSPDGGGANVLTF. For the CDR3, the DNA is TGTGCCAGCAGCCCCGACGGTGGGGGGGCCAACGTCCTGACTTTC.

The CDR3 loop is CASSLGEDTQYF. The CDR3 DNA is TGTGCCAGCTCTCTGGGTGAGGATACGCAGTATTTT. The V call is TRBV18, the J call TRBJ2-3; D unclear. The germline V gene encodes CDR1 KGHSH and CDR2 LQKENI. V was pared by 6 bases and J by 6 bases, with 10 bases between. CDR3 size: 12 residues.

V and J are TRBV15 and TRBJ1-4; no clear D gene. The V gene's germline CDR1 is LNHNV and CDR2 YYDKDF (reference sequence). CDR3 length: 15 residues. The V and J ends lost 1 base and 6 bases respectively, with 12 bases between them. This CDR3 reads CATSRGRREDEKLFF. The CDR3, as DNA: TGTGCCACCAGCAGAGGCCGGCGGGAGGATGAAAAACTGTTTTTT.

V is TRBV18 and J is TRBJ1-2; D not certain. Germline CDR1 KGHSH, CDR2 LQKENI. V lost 8 bases to trimming and J lost 10 bases, with 17 bases between them. This CDR3 has 12 amino acids. The CDR3 DNA sequence: TGTGCCAGCCAATCTCAGGCGGATGACTACACCTTC. It codes for CASQSQADDYTF. Full variable domain (remainder filled in from reference TRBV18 and TRBJ1-2): NAGVMQNPRHLVRRRGQEARLRCSPMKGHSHVYWYRQLPEEGLKFMVYLQKENIIDESGMPKERFSAEFPKEGPSILRIQQVVRGDSAAYFCASQSQADDYTFGSGTRLTVV.

The table lists this clonotype with a few counts. The chain uses TRBV5-4 and TRBJ2-3; D possibly corresponds to TRBD2 (6 bases). Germline lookup yields CDR1 SGHNT and CDR2 YYREEE (reference sequence). CDR3 size: 15 residues. Trimming shortened V by 4 bases and J by 0 bases, and 12 bases separated the two germline ends. In DNA, the CDR3 is TGTGCCAGCAGCGACCCCGGGACTAGCACAGATACGCAGTATTTT. Translated, it gives CASSDPGTSTDTQYF.

The chain has TRBV2 and TRBJ1-2; TRBD1 agrees at 7 bases. Germline assignment: CDR1 SNHLY and CDR2 FYNNEI. The CDR3 is 11 amino acids. V lost 5 bases to trimming and J lost 6 bases; unmatched junction nucleotides: 0. CDR3: CASSRGHGYTF. CDR3 nucleotides: TGTGCCAGCAGTAGGGGGCATGGCTACACCTTC.

V gene TRBV5-6 combines with J gene TRBJ1-2, with 9 positions matching TRBD1. J was trimmed by 8 bases and V by 0 bases; bases with no gene match: 5. CDR3 size: 14 residues. From germline, CDR1 is SGHDT and CDR2 YYEEEE. For the CDR3, the DNA is TGTGCCAGCAGCTTGGGGACAGGGGCGGGCGGCTACACCTTC. Its translation: CASSLGTGAGGYTF.

This rearrangement joins TRBV13 to TRBJ2-7; D possibly corresponds to TRBD1 (6 bases). The CDR3 totals 13 residues. V was trimmed by 5 bases and J by 4 bases, leaving 12 bases between them. CDR1 PRHDT and CDR2 FYEKMQ come from the germline V gene (reference sequence). This CDR3 reads CASSHPQGYEQYF. The CDR3 DNA reads as TGTGCCAGCAGCCACCCACAGGGTTACGAGCAGTACTTC.

The chain links TRBV20-1 to TRBJ2-3; the D is unclear. Trimming took off 0 bases at V and 4 bases at J, with 14 bases between the two ends. CDR3 size: 15 residues. Germline lookup yields CDR1 DFQATT and CDR2 SNEGSKA (reference sequence). CDR3 in DNA: TGCAGTGCTAGAGATCGGTGGGTTGCTGCAGATACGCAGTATTTT. It codes for CSARDRWVAADTQYF.

The chain couples TRBV4-1 to TRBJ1-2, with no clear D. From germline, CDR1 is MGHRA and CDR2 YSYEKL. V was pared by 3 bases and J by 0 bases, with 11 bases between. The CDR3 totals 15 residues. The CDR3 nucleotides read TGCGCCAGCAGCCACCTCCAAACCACTAACTATGGCTACACCTTC. This gives the protein CASSHLQTTNYGYTF.

J is TRBJ2-1 and V is TRBV20-1; the D is unclear. Trimming removed 3 bases from V and 6 bases from J, with 12 bases in between. The CDR3 runs to 13 residues. Germline CDR1 and CDR2: DFQATT and SNEGSKA (reference sequence). The CDR3: CSARGSEGNEQFF. In DNA form, the CDR3 reads TGCAGTGCTAGGGGGTCGGAAGGCAATGAGCAGTTCTTC.

The J gene is TRBJ2-5, the V gene TRBV7-3, with D possibly TRBD1 on 6 matching bases. The length of the CDR3 is 15 residues. Trimming removed 5 bases from V and 1 base from J, with 14 bases in between. Germline loops: CDR1 SGHTA, CDR2 FQGTGA. Here the CDR3 reads CASSLDRRPQETQYF. The CDR3 DNA is TGTGCCAGCAGCCTAGACAGGAGACCCCAAGAGACCCAGTACTTC.